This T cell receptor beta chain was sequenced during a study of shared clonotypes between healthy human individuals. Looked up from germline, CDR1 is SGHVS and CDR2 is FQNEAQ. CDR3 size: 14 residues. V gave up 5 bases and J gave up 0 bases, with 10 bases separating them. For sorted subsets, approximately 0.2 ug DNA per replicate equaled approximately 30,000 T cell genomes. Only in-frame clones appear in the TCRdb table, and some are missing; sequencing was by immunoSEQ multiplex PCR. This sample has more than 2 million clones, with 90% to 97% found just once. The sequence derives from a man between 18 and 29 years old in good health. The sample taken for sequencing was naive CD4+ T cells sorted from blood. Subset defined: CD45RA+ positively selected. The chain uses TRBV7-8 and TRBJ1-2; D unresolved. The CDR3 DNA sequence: TGTGCCAGCAGCCCAAGGTATCCTAACTATGGCTACACCTTC. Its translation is CASSPRYPNYGYTF.